This TCR beta chain was identified during a study of T cells after yellow fever vaccination. In the study overall: The fractions with low cell numbers were processed using SMART-Seq v4 Ultra Low Input.

CDR1 is MDHEN, CDR2 SYDVKM, per germline. Trimming removed 4 bases at V and 2 bases at J, with 10 bases between. This CDR3 spans 14 amino acids. Researchers made TCR cDNA using 5'RACE template switching, and this step added a universal primer site and UMIs. TCRdb called the 5' RACE reads again in MiXCR, with one record for every CDR3 protein. The table lists hundreds of thousands of distinct CDR3 sequences, about 13% of them singletons, with around 15% in the top ten. The study's findings and limits: A weaker but faster secondary response was observed, peaking on day 5 versus 15. In FACS-sorted repertoires, abundant clonotypes from the bulk population could appear as contaminants.

This clonotype was counted between two and nine times. Its antigen remains unknown. The chain employs TRBV28 and TRBJ2-3, with TRBD2 as a possible D gene (7 bases). The origin of this receptor is a young man who received the YFV17D yellow fever vaccine. Sequenced material: PBMCs, taken on the day of the yellow fever booster vaccination. CDR3 sequence: CASSSGGNTDTQYF. CDR3 in DNA: TGTGCCAGCAGTTCGGGGGGCAACACAGATACGCAGTATTTT.